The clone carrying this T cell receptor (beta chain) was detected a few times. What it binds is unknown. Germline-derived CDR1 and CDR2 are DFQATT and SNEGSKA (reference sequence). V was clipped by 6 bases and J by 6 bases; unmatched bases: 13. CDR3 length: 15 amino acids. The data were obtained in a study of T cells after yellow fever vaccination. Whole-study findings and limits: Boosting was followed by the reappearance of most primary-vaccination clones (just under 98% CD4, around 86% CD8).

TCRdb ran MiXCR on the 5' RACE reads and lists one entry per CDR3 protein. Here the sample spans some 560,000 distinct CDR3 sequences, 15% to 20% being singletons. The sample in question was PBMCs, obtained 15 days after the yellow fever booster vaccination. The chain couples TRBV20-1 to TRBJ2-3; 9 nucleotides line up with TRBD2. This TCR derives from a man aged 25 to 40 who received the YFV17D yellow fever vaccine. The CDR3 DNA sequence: TGCAGTGCCCTCGTCGCAGCGGGAGGCGGGGATACGCAGTATTTT. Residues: CSALVAAGGGDTQYF.